Shown below are 9 T cell receptor beta chains from a single sample sequenced in a study of cytotoxic CD8 clonotypes in ibrutinib-treated CLL. Libraries were prepared by immunoSEQ multiplex PCR; TCRdb keeps only in-frame clonotypes and omits some of them. The sample includes about 68,000 clones, about two thirds seen only once; the top ten take approximately 5%. Sequences were derived from PBMCs, sampled after 12 months of ibrutinib treatment. Receptor source: a human donor with chronic lymphocytic leukemia.

The chain recombines TRBV15 with TRBJ1-4, with no clear D. Per the germline V gene, CDR1 is LNHNV and CDR2 is YYDKDF (reference sequence). CDR3 length: 16 residues. V was trimmed by 3 bases and J by 0 bases, leaving 11 bases between them. CDR3 sequence: CATSSPPGSTNEKLFF. CDR3 sequence (DNA): TGTGCCACCAGCAGCCCCCCGGGATCAACTAATGAAAAACTGTTTTTT.

The chain couples TRBV9 to TRBJ1-4; 7 nucleotides agree with TRBD1. The CDR3 is 15 residues long. Germline trimming cut 4 bases from V and 3 bases from J; bases unmatched to any gene: 6. The germline CDR1 and CDR2 sequences are SGDLS and YYNGEE. The CDR3 spells CASSPAGTANEKLFF. DNA for the CDR3: TGTGCCAGCAGCCCAGCCGGGACAGCTAATGAAAAACTGTTTTTT.

This clone has more than one count but fewer than ten. The V and J genes are TRBV27 and TRBJ1-2; 7 bases are a match to TRBD1. With V trimmed by 2 bases and J by 8 bases, 5 bases remained unmatched. CDR1 is MNHEY, CDR2 SMNVEV, per germline (reference sequence). The CDR3 runs to 13 residues. The DNA for the CDR3 is TGTGCCAGCAGTTTAAAGGGGGCTGAAGGCTACACCTTC. Translating gives CASSLKGAEGYTF.

The V and J genes are TRBV5-4 and TRBJ2-3; the D gene is possibly TRBD1 (5 bases). V lost 0 bases to trimming and J lost 4 bases, with 15 bases between them. Germline CDR1 reads SGHNT; CDR2 reads YYREEE (reference sequence). The CDR3 contains 16 residues. The CDR3 loop is CASSLEVGRGADTQYF. CDR3 coding DNA: TGTGCCAGCAGCTTGGAAGTTGGTAGGGGCGCAGATACGCAGTATTTT.

The chain recombines TRBV5-1 with TRBJ2-1; D gene ambiguous. Germline V gene sequence: CDR1 SGHRS, CDR2 YFSETQ. Trimming pared 0 bases from V and 5 bases from J, leaving 6 bases between. The CDR3 runs to 13 residues. DNA for the CDR3: TGCGCCAGCAGCTTGGGGGCTAACAATGAGCAGTTCTTC. As protein: CASSLGANNEQFF.

The chain carries TRBV7-3 and TRBJ2-2; D is possibly TRBD1 or TRBD2 (5 bases each). The CDR3 contains 16 residues. In germline, CDR1 is SGHTA, CDR2 FQGTGA. Trimming took off 3 bases at V and 1 base at J, with 12 bases between the two ends. The CDR3: CASSLGPLMNTGELFF. The DNA of the CDR3 is TGTGCCAGCAGCTTGGGACCGTTAATGAACACCGGGGAGCTGTTTTTT. The entire variable domain, with the rest obtained from reference TRBV7-3 and TRBJ2-2, is as follows: GAGVSQTPSNKVTEKGKYVELRCDPISGHTALYWYRQSLGQGPEFLIYFQGTGAADDSGLPNDRFFAVRPEGSVSTLKIQRTERGDSAVYLCASSLGPLMNTGELFFGEGSRLTVL.

The V gene is TRBV30, the J gene TRBJ2-7; D might be TRBD2 (5 bases). V lost 1 base to trimming and J lost 3 bases, with 13 bases between them. The germline V gene has CDR1 GTSNPN and CDR2 SVGIG (reference sequence). This CDR3 is 14 amino acids long. The CDR3 spells CAWSGSTSIYEQYF. The CDR3 DNA follows: TGTGCCTGGAGTGGATCCACTAGTATCTACGAGCAGTACTTC. The entire variable domain, with the rest obtained from reference TRBV30 and TRBJ2-7, is as follows: SQTIHQWPATLVQPVGSPLSLECTVEGTSNPNLYWYRQAAGRGLQLLFYSVGIGQISSEVPQNLSASRPQDRQFILSSKKLLLSDSGFYLCAWSGSTSIYEQYFGPGTRLTVT.

CDR3 sequence: CASTHRPPGPGGTGELFF. In DNA, the CDR3 is TGTGCCAGCACCCACCGACCCCCGGGTCCCGGAGGCACCGGGGAGCTGTTTTTT. The chain links TRBV11-2 to TRBJ2-2, with D perhaps TRBD2 (5 bases). Germline V gene sequence: CDR1 SGHAT, CDR2 FQNNGV. The CDR3 sequence is 18 residues long. The V end was cut by 7 bases, the J end by 4 bases, with 25 bases between.

CDR3 protein: CASSLLDRGLYNEQFF. The CDR3 coding sequence is TGTGCCAGCAGCCTACTTGACAGGGGGCTCTACAATGAGCAGTTCTTC. This chain connects TRBV14 to TRBJ2-1, with 10 positions matching TRBD1. Germline V CDR1 and CDR2: SGHDN, FVKESK. With 4 bases clipped from V and 3 bases from J, the junction kept 6 bases outside the gene matches. The CDR3 is made up of 16 amino acids. Variable domain in full (rest from reference TRBV14 and TRBJ2-1): EAGVTQFPSHSVIEKGQTVTLRCDPISGHDNLYWYRRVMGKEIKFLLHFVKESKQDESGMPNNRFLAERTGGTYSTLKVQPAELEDSGVYFCASSLLDRGLYNEQFFGPGTRLTVL.